Below, one T cell receptor (beta chain) is given with its context. Per the authors' pipeline: Reference gene primer amplification gave estimated nucleated cell counts. Measured with immunoSEQ multiplex PCR; TCRdb has only the in-frame clones, and not every one. V, J and clone size reflect that table, while D and trimming were determined from the DNA. Altogether roughly 75,000 clones are present, roughly 89% being singletons, with the ten largest covering just under 0.6%. This entry is derived from a study of blood T cell repertoires in COVID-19. Turning to the study itself: Samples representing acute and convalescent COVID-19 were sourced from the United States, Italy and Spain.

CDR3 length: 13 residues. Germline CDR1 and CDR2: SGDLS and YYNGEE. Trimming removed 3 bases at V and 2 bases at J, with 8 bases between. Sample: peripheral blood. This TCR was sampled from a man aged 55 to 70 with acute or convalescent COVID-19. This chain connects TRBV9 to TRBJ2-5, with D perhaps TRBD1 (6 bases). The CDR3 DNA reads TGTGCCAGCAGCGCAGGACAGCAAGAGACCCAGTACTTC. It codes for CASSAGQQETQYF.